This record concerns one T cell receptor beta chain sequence. Its antigen is still unknown. Base qualities are not at hand, and no much larger clone is one base apart. This entry is derived from a study of Graves' ophthalmopathy and Graves' hyperthyroidism (dated by TCRdb to the late 2010s). Regarding the study in general: Peripheral blood was collected at initial diagnosis, before any treatment. In total, 135 blood samples were TCR-sequenced: fewer than 50 ophthalmopathy, approximately 80 hyperthyroidism and some 17 hyperthyroidism-to-ophthalmopathy patients. The approximately 98 discovery patients were randomly divided into training and test sets at a 7:3 ratio. Following sample collection, hyperthyroidism patients were given methimazole at a starting dose of 30 mg daily, and ophthalmopathy patients were given high-dose intravenous methylprednisolone. The independent validation cohort included under 20 hyperthyroidism patients plus 17 patients who later progressed from hyperthyroidism to ophthalmopathy. T-cell repertoires of thyroid tissue and blood were compared in about 6 hyperthyroidism patients. The study used TCR beta repertoire signatures to distinguish Graves' ophthalmopathy from Graves' hyperthyroidism and to predict progression to ophthalmopathy. To explore V-J signatures that separate ophthalmopathy from hyperthyroidism, a discovery set of about 98 patients was enrolled, consisting of roughly 45 with ophthalmopathy and approximately 60 with stable hyperthyroidism.

V is shortened by 3 bases, J by 6 bases, and the region joining them spans 17 bases. The CDR3, from cysteine to phenylalanine, totals 15 residues. Just CDR3 DNA is preserved here, 45 bases in frame from base 1. Via the germline V gene, CDR1 is KGHSH and CDR2 LQKENI. The research as a whole found: No statistical method was used to set the sample size in advance, and the investigators knew which group each participant was assigned to. In validation, the model predicted ophthalmopathy progression with about 64% sensitivity and roughly 72% specificity; more than ten predicted patients were CT-confirmed with GO in a median of around 6 months. Most expanded thyroid clonotypes with a frequency above 0.001 also appeared in blood, which suggests that blood repertoires may reflect the immune response in the thyroid. In cross-validation, the 13-signature model distinguished ophthalmopathy from stable hyperthyroidism with 87.88% sensitivity and 81.08% specificity, while in the test set the corresponding values were about 80% and 75%.

Ophthalmopathy patients were characterized by moderately to severely active disease, a Clinical Activity Score of at least 3, a NOSPECS grade of at least 4, and a disease duration under 3 months. Anyone with other autoimmune diseases, uncontrolled infections, pregnancy or lactation was excluded from the study. Diagnosis was based on clinical symptoms, serum thyroxine, TRAb, thyroid ultrasound and orbital computed tomography. PBMCs were isolated from about 9 ml of fresh peripheral blood by Ficoll-Paque density gradient centrifugation. Total RNA was extracted with Trizol reagent and quality-checked on an Agilent 2100 Bioanalyzer. TCR beta CDR3 regions were amplified from RNA transcripts for repertoire sequencing. A first-round RT-PCR used HTBI primers with the Qiagen OneStep RT-PCR kit, followed by a second-round multiplex PCR, size selection and purification. The libraries underwent paired-end sequencing with 100 bp reads on an Illumina HiSeq2000. Regarding the original processing steps: SOAPnuke was used for read processing, and reads with adapters, uncalled bases, a mean Phred below 15, or no exact constant-primer or identifier match were discarded. COPE v1.2.5 was used to merge high-quality paired reads. Clonotypes were defined as unique nucleotide sequences and were aligned to IMGT TRB V, D and J references using MiTCR v1.1. Only V-J combinations with frequency above 0.0001 were analysed, covering approximately 99% of repertoires. For each V-J combination, a TCR clonal expansion and chaos score was defined as the ratio of F50 clonal expansion to chaos observed in the TCRdist matrix. Welch's t-statistics and random forest were used to narrow the features down to 10 to 15 V-J combinations, which were then fed into a naive Bayes classifier. Thyroid-blood repertoire similarity was quantified with the Morisita-Horn index. TCRdb redid the processing of the public reads, applying fastp at Q25 and MiXCR, and retained in-frame beta chains. Identical CDR3 proteins give one entry, which carries the most common genes and DNA. What appears here as the V and J calls and clone size reflects TCRdb's work, not the paper's. A total of approximately 500,000 distinct CDR3 sequences appear in this sample, approximately 15% of them only once. The ten largest make up about 9.4% of the sample.

This receptor was taken from a woman aged 25 to 39 with Graves' ophthalmopathy. Donor details come from another sample of the same person, matched by shared clones. Sequencing input: blood. Here the chain combines TRBV18 and TRBJ1-1; the D gene identity is not certain. The CDR3 amino acid sequence is: CASSPIVVGAAEAFF. At the DNA level, the sequence is TGTGCCAGCTCACCCATTGTCGTGGGCGCCGCTGAAGCTTTCTTT.